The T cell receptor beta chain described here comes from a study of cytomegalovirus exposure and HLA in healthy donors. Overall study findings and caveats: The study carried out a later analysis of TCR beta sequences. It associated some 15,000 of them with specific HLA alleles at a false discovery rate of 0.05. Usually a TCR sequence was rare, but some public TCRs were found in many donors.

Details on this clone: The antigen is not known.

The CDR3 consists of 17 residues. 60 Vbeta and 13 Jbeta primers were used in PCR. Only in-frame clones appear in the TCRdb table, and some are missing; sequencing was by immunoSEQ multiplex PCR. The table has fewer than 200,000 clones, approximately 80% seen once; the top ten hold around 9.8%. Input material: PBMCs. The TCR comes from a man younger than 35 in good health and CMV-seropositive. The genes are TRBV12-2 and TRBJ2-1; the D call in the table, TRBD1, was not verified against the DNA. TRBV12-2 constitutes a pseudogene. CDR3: CASRPPLPGQSYNEQFF. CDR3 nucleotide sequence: TGTGCAAGTCGTCCCCCACTTCCGGGACAGTCCTACAATGAGCAGTTCTTC.